This T cell receptor (beta chain) originates from a study of T cell responses to AZD1222 COVID-19 vaccine. Study outcomes and limitations: Dominant at 160-218 and 743-854, vaccine-associated CD4 TCRs also spanned spike. Clonal diversity was possibly underestimated, and the donors were mostly white British, with more females.

Note on this clone: The antigen is not known.

Second doses were pooled across both intervals (about 4 or about 12 weeks). This CDR3 region has 12 residues. Trimming pared 4 bases from V and 7 bases from J, leaving 10 bases between. Germline V lookup: CDR1 SGHTA, CDR2 FQGNSA. Clones were sequenced by immunoSEQ multiplex PCR, and TCRdb holds only the in-frame ones, with some missing. The sample contains some 86,000 clones, about nine tenths of which appear only once. This chain connects TRBV7-2 to TRBJ1-2, with D hard to call. Sequencing was performed on peripheral blood, taken 28 days after the second AZD1222 dose. This clonotype was sampled from an adult who received the AZD1222 COVID-19 vaccine. The CDR3 here is CASSYVLSGYTF. The CDR3 DNA reads TGTGCCAGCAGCTACGTATTGAGTGGCTACACCTTC.